This is a list of T cell receptor beta chains from one sample in a study of blood T cell repertoires in COVID-19. Clones were sequenced by immunoSEQ multiplex PCR, and TCRdb holds only the in-frame ones, with some missing. The sample carries some 240,000 clones, approximately 88% recorded once. The material sequenced was peripheral blood. Every receptor here comes from a man aged 60-69 years who had recovered from COVID-19. CDR3s include the opening cysteine and the closing phenylalanine or tryptophan. D genes are given only for firm matches. Size is omitted from some rows. Given values are once, few, many or a class for expanded clones.

d_call j_call clone_size v_call cdr3_aa cdr3_nt
NA TRBJ2-7 NA TRBV19 CASSNQGPPTYEQYF TGTGCCAGTAGTAACCAGGGGCCCCCTACCTACGAGCAGTACTTC
TRBD1 TRBJ1-3 NA TRBV18 CASSPRSGTGGSDTIYF TGTGCCAGCTCACCACGTTCCGGGACAGGGGGCTCTGACACCATATATTTT
TRBD1 TRBJ1-2 NA TRBV29-1 CSVRGGEYGYTF TGCAGCGTTAGAGGGGGCGAATATGGCTACACCTTC
TRBD1 TRBJ1-2 NA TRBV5-4 CASSSPRDRSYGYTF TGTGCCAGCAGCAGCCCCCGGGACAGGTCCTATGGCTACACCTTC
NA TRBJ2-3 NA TRBV28 CASSSQGGISTDTQYF TGTGCCAGCAGTTCTCAGGGTGGGATTAGCACAGATACGCAGTATTTT
NA TRBJ1-6 NA TRBV7-9 CASSPMASDNSPLHF TGTGCCAGCAGCCCGATGGCTAGCGATAATTCACCCCTCCACTTT
TRBD2 TRBJ2-1 once TRBV7-2 CASSPGGSLYNEQFF TGTGCCAGCAGCCCCGGGGGGAGCCTATACAATGAGCAGTTCTTC
NA TRBJ1-2 NA TRBV7-2 CASSLGGGEAYGYTF TGTGCCAGCAGCTTAGGGGGGGGAGAGGCCTATGGCTACACCTTC
TRBD2 TRBJ2-2 NA TRBV7-9 CANEDLSRTSGGTGELFF TGTGCCAACGAGGACCTGTCACGCACTAGCGGGGGCACCGGGGAGCTGTTTTTT
TRBD1 TRBJ1-4 NA TRBV19 CASSTGTGGPSGEKLFF TGTGCCAGTAGTACCGGGACAGGGGGCCCCTCGGGCGAAAAACTGTTTTTT
NA TRBJ2-5 NA TRBV12-3/TRBV12-4 CASSFEETQYF TGTGCCAGCAGTTTCGAAGAGACCCAGTACTTC
TRBD1 TRBJ2-7 NA TRBV7-3 CASSFTGQGPLFEGEQYF TGTGCCAGCAGCTTCACCGGACAGGGCCCTCTTTTCGAGGGCGAGCAGTACTTC
NA TRBJ1-6 NA TRBV7-3 CASSLTGRGHSPLHF TGTGCCAGCAGCTTAACGGGCCGAGGGCATTCACCCCTCCACTTT
TRBD2 TRBJ2-3 NA TRBV6-2/TRBV6-3 CASSSGLAGPSTDTQYF TGTGCCAGCAGTTCCGGACTAGCGGGACCTAGCACAGATACGCAGTATTTT
TRBD1 TRBJ2-7 NA TRBV24-1 CATSVPSGTANLSSYEQYF TGTGCCACCAGTGTTCCAAGTGGGACAGCGAACCTAAGCTCCTACGAGCAGTACTTC
NA TRBJ2-7 NA TRBV6-4 CASSDLAVHNYEQYF TGTGCCAGCAGTGACTTGGCAGTGCACAACTACGAGCAGTACTTC
NA TRBJ2-1 NA TRBV6-6 CASSLDRSTYNEQFF TGTGCCAGCAGTCTCGACAGGAGCACTTACAATGAGCAGTTCTTC
NA TRBJ2-3 NA TRBV6-1 CASSEARGTDTQYF TGTGCCAGCAGTGAAGCGAGAGGGACAGATACGCAGTATTTT
NA TRBJ1-5 NA TRBV28 CASNDQDSPQHF TGTGCCAGCAACGATCAGGATTCGCCCCAGCATTTT
TRBD2 TRBJ2-2 NA TRBV28 CASSLTSGRTGELFF TGTGCCAGCAGTTTAACTAGCGGGAGAACCGGGGAGCTGTTTTTT
NA TRBJ2-2 NA TRBV7-3 CASSFDSNTGELFF TGTGCCAGCAGCTTCGACAGCAACACCGGGGAGCTGTTTTTT
TRBD1 TRBJ1-2 few TRBV5-1 CASSPTGGANYGYTF TGCGCCAGCAGCCCCACAGGGGGCGCAAACTATGGCTACACCTTC
TRBD1 TRBJ1-1 NA TRBV7-8 CASSLGTGLVTEAFF TGTGCCAGCAGCTTGGGGACAGGGTTGGTCACTGAAGCTTTCTTT
TRBD1 TRBJ2-7 NA TRBV4-1 CASSHTSRDRGGEQYF TGCGCCAGCAGCCATACTAGCCGGGACAGGGGGGGTGAGCAGTACTTC
NA TRBJ1-1 NA TRBV19 CASTSRMNTEAFF TGTGCCAGTACCTCCAGGATGAACACTGAAGCTTTCTTT
TRBD1 TRBJ1-1 NA TRBV6-2/TRBV6-3 CASSQDRGLDTEAFF TGTGCCAGCAGTCAAGACAGGGGTTTGGACACTGAAGCTTTCTTT
NA TRBJ1-2 once TRBV5-1 CASGPGNPYGYTF TGCGCCAGCGGTCCAGGGAACCCCTATGGCTACACCTTC
TRBD1 TRBJ1-1 once TRBV19 CASRPRGMMNTEAFF TGTGCCAGTAGGCCCAGGGGGATGATGAACACTGAAGCTTTCTTT
TRBD1 TRBJ2-3 NA TRBV18 CASSPPRGQGTDTQYF TGTGCCAGCTCACCACCGAGGGGACAGGGGACAGATACGCAGTATTTT
NA TRBJ2-2 NA TRBV24-1 CATSDFTGSVNSPGELFF TGTGCCACCAGTGATTTTACAGGGTCGGTCAATAGCCCCGGGGAGCTGTTTTTT
NA TRBJ2-5 NA TRBV28 CASKGLGAQYF TGTGCCAGCAAGGGGCTGGGTGCCCAGTACTTC
TRBD1 TRBJ1-2 NA TRBV6-1 CASSEIQGATYGYTF TGTGCCAGCAGTGAAATACAGGGGGCGACCTATGGCTACACCTTC
NA TRBJ2-1 NA TRBV3-1/TRBV3-2 CASSRREGNEQFF TGTGCCAGCAGCCGTCGCGAGGGAAATGAGCAGTTCTTC
TRBD1 TRBJ1-2 NA TRBV5-6 CASSLGGTGSYGYTF TGTGCCAGCAGCTTGGGAGGGACAGGATCCTATGGCTACACCTTC
NA TRBJ2-3 NA TRBV7-6 CASSLGRSPRDTQYF TGTGCCAGCAGCTTAGGTCGGAGTCCGAGGGATACGCAGTATTTT
NA TRBJ2-3 NA TRBV11-2 CASSLGKVSASTDTQYF TGTGCCAGCAGCTTAGGTAAAGTTAGCGCAAGCACAGATACGCAGTATTTT
NA TRBJ2-5 NA TRBV12-5 CASGLVLGEGGRETQYF TGTGCTAGTGGTTTGGTACTGGGTGAGGGAGGTCGGGAGACCCAGTACTTC
NA TRBJ1-3 NA TRBV5-1 CASSLDATPGNTIYF TGCGCCAGCAGCTTGGACGCCACACCTGGAAACACCATATATTTT
NA TRBJ2-1 NA TRBV29-1 CSEREINEQFF TGCAGCGAACGGGAGATCAATGAGCAGTTCTTC
NA TRBJ2-2 once TRBV9 CASGVLHYPNLNTGELFF TGTGCCAGCGGCGTATTACACTACCCGAACCTCAACACCGGGGAGCTGTTTTTT
NA TRBJ2-7 NA TRBV18 CASSPELSYEQYF TGTGCCAGCTCACCCGAACTCTCCTACGAGCAGTACTTC
TRBD1 TRBJ1-1 NA TRBV27 CASSLGWDRDTEAFF TGTGCCAGCAGTTTAGGATGGGACAGAGACACTGAAGCTTTCTTT
TRBD1 TRBJ2-5 NA TRBV10-3 CAIRQQGSQETQYF TGTGCCATCCGCCAACAGGGGAGCCAAGAGACCCAGTACTTC
NA TRBJ2-5 once TRBV30 CAWRPAGAIETQYF TGTGCCTGGCGCCCGGCGGGGGCGATAGAGACCCAGTACTTC
TRBD2 TRBJ2-5 NA TRBV3-1/TRBV3-2 CASSHRPSGVQETQYF TGTGCCAGCAGCCATCGTCCTAGCGGGGTGCAAGAGACCCAGTACTTC
TRBD1 TRBJ1-5 NA TRBV28 CASSLTGRSRGHQPQHF TGTGCCAGCAGCCTTACAGGGCGGTCCAGGGGGCATCAGCCCCAGCATTTT
NA TRBJ2-7 NA TRBV9 CASSPKAPTVGAEQYF TGTGCCAGCAGTCCCAAGGCCCCCACCGTTGGGGCCGAGCAGTACTTC
NA TRBJ2-3 many TRBV28 CASNGELDTQYF TGTGCCAGTAACGGGGAGTTGGATACGCAGTATTTT
TRBD1 TRBJ1-1 once TRBV11-3 CASSSGQGVHTEAFF TGTGCCAGCAGCTCAGGACAGGGGGTGCACACTGAAGCTTTCTTT
NA TRBJ2-1 NA TRBV9 CASSVEVRTTYNEQFF TGTGCCAGCAGCGTAGAGGTGAGGACAACCTACAATGAGCAGTTCTTC
NA TRBJ1-2 few TRBV6-6 CASFSTGSYGYTF TGTGCCAGCTTCTCCACAGGGAGTTATGGCTACACCTTC
NA TRBJ2-3 NA TRBV29-1 CSVVYGTDTQYF TGCAGCGTTGTGTATGGCACAGATACGCAGTATTTT
TRBD2 TRBJ2-2 NA TRBV5-4 CASSPRTSVHTGELFF TGTGCCAGCAGCCCCCGGACTAGCGTACACACCGGGGAGCTGTTTTTT
TRBD2 TRBJ2-2 NA TRBV5-1 CASKRLAGVYTGELFF TGCGCCAGCAAAAGACTAGCGGGGGTCTACACCGGGGAGCTGTTTTTT
TRBD1 TRBJ1-2 few TRBV14 CASSGQGRYGYTF TGTGCCAGCAGCGGACAGGGTCGCTATGGCTACACCTTC
NA TRBJ1-2 NA TRBV19 CASKRDTTSYGYTF TGTGCCAGCAAAAGAGACACAACGTCCTATGGCTACACCTTC
TRBD1 TRBJ1-5 NA TRBV19 CASSQIRDRAYQPQHF TGTGCCAGTAGTCAAATTCGGGACAGGGCATATCAGCCCCAGCATTTT
NA TRBJ1-2 NA TRBV19 CASSIQQAPFGYTF TGTGCCAGTAGTATACAACAGGCGCCCTTTGGCTACACCTTC